What follows describes a single TCR beta chain. Its target antigen remains unknown. Base qualities are missing; no much larger clone stands one base away. From the cysteine up to the phenylalanine, the CDR3 has a length of 14 residues. The only DNA kept is the CDR3, 42 bases in frame from the first base. The trim is 5 bases for V and 5 bases for J, with a gap of 15 bases between the germline ends. The germline V gene (reference sequence) provides CDR1 PRHDT and CDR2 FYEKMQ. This sample was included in a study of OX40 agonist ivuxolimab in advanced cancers. Concerning the study at large: Ivuxolimab was an agonistic, fully human IgG2 monoclonal antibody directed against OX40 (CD134), a costimulatory receptor. Patients were allowed to have had prior anti-PD-1, anti-PD-L1 or anti-CTLA-4 therapy, and 40% of the dose-escalation patients had previously received checkpoint inhibitors. The point of sequencing TCRbeta in the periphery was to test whether ivuxolimab changed TCR sequence diversity and drove clonal T-cell expansion. The dose-escalation cohort was almost 85% male with a mean age of approximately 60 years, ranging from roughly 23 to 80. Of the 50 to 55 dose-escalation patients, hepatocellular carcinoma was present in about 20, melanoma in approximately 15, renal cell carcinoma in 9 and head and neck cancer in 9. Intravenous ivuxolimab was administered to patients every 2 weeks at six dose levels: 0.01, 0.1, 0.3, 1.5, 3 and 10 mg/kg. Three dose-escalation patients achieved partial responses, one with hepatocellular carcinoma and two with cutaneous melanoma. The paper describes the monotherapy dose-escalation part (N of about 47 patients) of the phase I trial of ivuxolimab. The paper as a whole reports these results and caveats: Clonal expansion of both CD4+ and CD8+ blood T cells was observed from baseline to week 6 at doses 0.1 to 3.0 mg/kg. After ivuxolimab, more expanded clones were found on average in CD8+ T cells than in CD4+ T cells. The antigen specificity of the clonally expanded peripheral T cells was not determined. In partial responders in the 0.1-3.0 mg/kg groups, normalized peripheral clonal expansion was found to be among the lowest, especially among CD8+ T cells. Low levels of normalized T-cell clonal expansion were also seen in some nonresponding patients.

The trial excluded patients who had a history of autoimmune disease or who were on systemic immunosuppression. Peripheral blood for TCR sequencing was drawn from every dose cohort at baseline, at cycle 4 day 1 and at cycle 7 day 1. Samples were obtained from an open-label, multicenter, first-in-human phase I dose-escalation trial of ivuxolimab. The trial enrolled adults with locally advanced or metastatic head and neck squamous cell, hepatocellular, melanoma or renal cell carcinoma. Before TCR sequencing, CD4+ T cells and CD8+ T cells were sorted from peripheral blood as separate populations. Genomic DNA was isolated from the sorted cells so that the TCRbeta CDR3 region could be sequenced. TCRbeta CDR3 regions were sequenced using the immunoSEQ Assay. The clones in this table, taken by TCRdb from immuneACCESS, are in-frame only. Not every clone is retained; where verified, under half of the shortfall comes from an unresolved V gene, and the cause of the rest is unknown. The sample table records about 36,000 clones; roughly 80% of these occur just once. Around 10% of the sample belongs to the ten largest clones.

Here the sequenced sample was CD4+ or CD8+ T cells sorted from blood, taken in a trial of the OX40 agonist ivuxolimab. The chain is encoded by TRBV13 joined to TRBJ1-1; no confident D gene assignment can be made. The TCR comes from an adult with an advanced solid tumor such as melanoma, head and neck, liver or kidney cancer. The CDR3 region: CASSPLGRRTEAFF. The nucleotide sequence reads TGTGCCAGCAGCCCGCTTGGTCGTAGAACTGAAGCTTTCTTT.